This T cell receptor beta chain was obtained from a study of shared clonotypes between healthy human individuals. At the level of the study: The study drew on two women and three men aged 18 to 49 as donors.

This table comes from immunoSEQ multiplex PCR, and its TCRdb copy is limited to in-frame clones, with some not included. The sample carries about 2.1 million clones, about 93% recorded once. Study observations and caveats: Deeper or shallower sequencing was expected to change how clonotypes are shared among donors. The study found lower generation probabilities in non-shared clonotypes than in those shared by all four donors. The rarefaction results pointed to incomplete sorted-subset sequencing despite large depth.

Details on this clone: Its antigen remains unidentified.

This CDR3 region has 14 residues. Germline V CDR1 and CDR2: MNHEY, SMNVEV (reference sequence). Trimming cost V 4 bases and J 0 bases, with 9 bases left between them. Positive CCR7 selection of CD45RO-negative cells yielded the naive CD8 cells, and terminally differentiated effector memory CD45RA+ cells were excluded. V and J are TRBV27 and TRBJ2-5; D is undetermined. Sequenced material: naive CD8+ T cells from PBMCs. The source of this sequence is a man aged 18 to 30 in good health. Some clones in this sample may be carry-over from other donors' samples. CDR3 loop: CASSSGSYQETQYF. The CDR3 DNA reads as TGTGCCAGCAGTTCTGGCAGCTACCAAGAGACCCAGTACTTC.